Detailed here is one T cell receptor (beta chain). V lost 2 bases and J lost 8, with 13 bases in between. Germline V lookup: CDR1 SGHNT, CDR2 YYREEE (reference sequence). This CDR3 region has 13 residues. The data were taken from a study of T cell changes during pregnancy in multiple sclerosis. Sequencing used immunoSEQ multiplex PCR; TCRdb keeps in-frame clones, though not all of them. The data hold fewer than 50,000 clones, with about 92% observed a single time. The receptor was isolated from a female donor with multiple sclerosis, enrolled in a pregnancy study. The gene calls are TRBV5-4 and TRBJ1-2, with D possibly TRBD1 on 5 matching bases. The sequencing here drew on CD4+ T cells from peripheral blood mononuclear cells, taken in the third trimester of pregnancy. The CDR3 loop is CASSFFGTPGYTF. DNA of the CDR3: TGTGCCAGCAGCTTTTTCGGGACTCCGGGCTACACCTTC.